This paragraph covers one TCR beta chain sequence. The clone's antigen remains unknown. Per-base qualities were not stored, and no clone one base away is much larger. Inclusive of the bounding cysteine and phenylalanine, the CDR3 is 16 residues long. Of all the DNA, just the CDR3 is kept, 48 bases in frame from base 1. Per the germline V gene, KGHSH is the CDR1 and LQKENI is the CDR2. Here V drops 3 bases and J drops 9 bases, and the junction holds 12 bases not matched to any gene. The cohort was made up of 500 to 850 healthy bone marrow donors. At the time of sampling, every cohort member was nominally healthy, though immune exposures that went unrecorded were likely present. The donor was CMV seropositive and belonged to the group of 250 to 300 seropositive cohort members. Each donor provided a peripheral blood sample, and peripheral blood mononuclear cells were used for TCR beta sequencing. The Qiagen DNeasy Blood Extraction Kit was used to extract genomic DNA from the blood cell samples.

The library was generated by the immunoSEQ multiplex PCR assay. For the multiplex PCR, a mixture combining 60 forward primers for TCR Vbeta segments and 13 reverse primers for TCR Jbeta segments was used. The CDR3 region of rearranged TCR beta genes was amplified from genomic DNA with a multiplex PCR assay. The Illumina HiSeq System was used to sequence the amplified TCR beta libraries as 87-base-pair reads. The paper's processing steps were these. A later analysis counted some 74 million unique TCR beta chains across the 600 to 850 repertoires, and some 12 million of these chains were shared by at least two donors. To remove PCR and sequencing errors, raw reads were error-corrected and collapsed into unique sequences using a nearest-neighbor algorithm that merged closely related sequences. To assign V, D and J gene segments, CDR3 sequences were aligned to IMGT reference sequences. For a sequence to be retained, a match of at least six nucleotides to both a V gene segment and a J gene segment was required. Rearrangements were classified as productive when the CDR3 lacked stop codons and remained in frame with V and J, and all other rearrangements were classified as non-productive. Following IMGT convention, CDR3 was defined as the stretch from the second conserved V-encoded cysteine up to the conserved J-encoded phenylalanine. The earlier analysis of 500 to 750 of the donors excluded any sequence lacking an unambiguous match to a single V gene segment. In an earlier analysis of about 590 of the donors, a V segment was called functional when productive rearrangements were above 56.7%, and segregating when the standard deviation between donors exceeded 5%. A statistical classification framework was built to diagnose cytomegalovirus status from the catalog of TCR beta chain sequences. In a later analysis, V and J genes were assigned by comparing TCR nucleotide sequences against IMGT/GENE-DB human TR gene sequences. The TCRdist pipeline was used in a later analysis to assign CDR3 sequences and most-parsimonious VDJ recombination scenarios. In a later analysis, each TCR beta chain was defined by its CDR3 amino acid sequence together with its V-gene family, and reads without a unique V-gene family were excluded. To address suspected cross-contamination and a sequencing artifact, a later analysis removed around 600 highly shared, low-generation-probability nucleotide sequences. A later analysis calculated a clonal expansion index for each public chain from normalized within-repertoire ranks of inferred template counts. Generation probabilities in a later analysis came from a VDJ recombination model fitted to out-of-frame rearrangements, and those results were checked against IGoR. Hypergeometric tests were used in a later analysis to score TCR-TCR, TCR-HLA and TCR-CMV co-occurrence, with a repertoire-size bias correction applied to the TCR pairs. A later analysis estimated false discovery rates by permuting HLA or CMV assignments 20 times. In a later analysis, co-occurring TCRs were grouped using DBSCAN, and TCRdist sequence similarity was added for clustering within HLA-allele-positive subsets. Repertoires with fewer than 30,000 or more than 120,000 public chains, plus five repertoires with anomalous nucleotide sharing, were excluded from co-occurrence clustering. TCRdb limited this immuneACCESS table to in-frame rearrangements with V and J called. A share of clones is missing; checked studies link under half to unresolved V genes, and the rest is unexplained. The DNA was the basis for D and trimming; V, J and clone size are from that table. This sample is represented by about 76,000 clones; 73% of them were singletons. Of the sample, 15% to 20% falls within the top ten clones.

This specimen belongs to a study of cytomegalovirus exposure and HLA in healthy donors (dated by TCRdb to between 2016 and 2019). Background on the whole study: An earlier analysis of several hundred of the donors reported about 290 Gb of sequence data and about 100 million unique TCR beta sequences from approximately 180 million T cells. A later genetic analysis took genome-wide SNP genotypes for about 65% of the roughly 670 donors and used that subset as a discovery cohort. On average, around 240,000 unique TCR beta nucleotide sequences were sequenced per donor among a few hundred genotyped donors of the cohort, with roughly 20% of those sequences being non-productive. Donor age, sex, ethnicity and CMV serostatus were compiled alongside the repertoire data. Using immunosequencing, the study profiled T cell repertoires from about 650 subjects and related those repertoires to cytomegalovirus serostatus. Every discovery cohort repertoire had been produced on one sequencing platform. Typing coverage differed by locus: A, B, C, DRB1 and DQB1 were typed in about 629-640 donors, DQA1 in about 500, DPA1 in approximately 600, and DPB1 in 400 to 490. An earlier analysis of around 580 of the donors used high-throughput TCR beta sequencing to judge whether each TCR beta V gene segment behaved as functional or pseudogenic. Of the 350 to 450 genotyped donors, 65% to 90% were placed in the genetic ancestry cluster associated with self-reported Caucasian donors. A few DR-DQ haplotypes were treated as single units for association and clustering because of strong linkage in the cohort. The study was designed to test whether signatures of past pathogen exposure could be identified by cataloging public T cell receptors. Rather than using new phenotypic data, the later analysis identified candidate immune exposures from TCR beta sequences and from how often those sequences occurred across donors. Both class I and class II loci were covered by HLA typing, at four-digit resolution. Around 320 gigabases of sequencing data and 70 million to 100 million unique TCR sequences were included in an early release covering 550 to 800 HLA-typed donors. To predict cytomegalovirus infection status, the study combined high-throughput TCR immunosequencing, statistical association of individual TCRs with disease status, and machine learning. Besides the first cohort of approximately 670 subjects, a separate validation cohort made up of about 120 different subjects was used. A later analysis re-analyzed previously published TCR beta repertoires from 600 to 850 donors and added high-resolution HLA genotyping to study TCR occurrence patterns. What the research found in general, with its limitations: According to a later analysis, most CMV-associated TCR beta chains appeared to be HLA-restricted, and the HLA associations seemed to be driven largely by CMV exposure. The authors suggested that the approach could potentially be generalized to other disease states and immunological phenotypes. The presence/absence analyses assumed that sequencing depth was roughly uniform across donors, and that assumption may not be true. In vitro tests confirmed that a few of the cytomegalovirus-associated TCR beta chains recognize cytomegalovirus antigens. Some IMGT-functional V segments, including TRBV6-2 and TRBV6-3, could not be told apart with the 87-base-pair reads, so those segments were excluded. Because counts were too low, fewer than 20 rarely observed V segments, including chromosome 9 orphons, were excluded from the earlier analysis of several hundred of the donors. The study listed over 150 TCR beta chains as associated with cytomegalovirus. In a later analysis, TCR association rates were found to vary across HLA loci, with the most associated TCRs seen for DRB1 alleles and the fewest for HLA-C alleles. Cytomegalovirus status was reported to be diagnosed by the classifier with high specificity and sensitivity in both the original and validation cohorts. In a later analysis, HLA-associated TCR beta chains showed more clonal expansion and lower generation probabilities than non-associated chains that were equally common. A further reported finding was that TCR beta sequences accurately predicted the HLA-A and HLA-B alleles for most subjects in the first cohort. When HLA alleles, especially DR and DQ, strongly co-occurred, attributing TCR associations to individual alleles was difficult. CMV serostatus was the only immune exposure information available for the cohort. In a later analysis, several top co-occurrence clusters were reported to appear linked to parvovirus B19, influenza, CMV and Epstein-Barr virus. In a later analysis, some 18,000 TCR beta sequences were associated with specific HLA alleles at a false discovery rate of 0.05. Because some donors lacked HLA typing at each locus, the association tests relied only on the typed subset. In a later genetic analysis, a missense DCLRE1C variant was associated with V-gene and J-gene trimming of TCR beta chains, and the association was replicated in an independent cohort. In an earlier analysis of fewer than 700 of the donors, most TCR beta V segments appeared in productive rearrangements about 87% or about 30% of the time, broadly matching IMGT annotations. This cohort had only TCR beta chains sequenced, and the lack of alpha or paired-chain data limited which features could be detected. Most TCR sequences were seen in very few donors, while some public TCRs were found in many individuals. Compared with the roughly 700-donor mean, donors in an Asian-associated ancestry cluster had fewer N-insertions in productive TCRs, according to a later genetic analysis. A group of highly shared sequence variants was considered likely to be a technical artifact of the sequencing pipeline. Correlated functional status among segregating V segments might be attributable to linkage disequilibrium, but an unknown experimental factor could not be ruled out.

This receptor was taken from a woman aged 40 to 55 in good health and CMV-seropositive. The material sequenced was PBMCs. The chain is encoded by TRBV18 joined to TRBJ1-5, and TRBD1 aligns with 9 junction nucleotides. The CDR3 amino acid sequence is: CASSPTGTGTYMPQHF. Here is the DNA: TGTGCCAGCTCACCCACCGGGACAGGGACGTATATGCCCCAGCATTTT.